The 6 T cell receptor beta chains given below trace back to one sample, sequenced in a study of T cells in Graves' hyperthyroidism and ophthalmopathy. RNA transcripts served as the template for amplifying TCR beta CDR3 regions. First-round RT-PCR with HTBI primers amplified the TCR CDR3 region. TCRdb fed the multiplex PCR reads into MiXCR, producing one record per CDR3 protein. This table has approximately 220,000 distinct CDR3 sequences, 18% appearing once. Sample: blood. Receptor source: a man aged 40-49 years with Graves' hyperthyroidism.

This CDR3 reads CASSGGPSGESAGELFF. The DNA for the CDR3 is TGTGCCAGCAGCGGGGGCCCTAGCGGGGAGTCGGCCGGGGAGCTGTTTTTT. The rearrangement links TRBV9 to TRBJ2-2; 9 bases fit TRBD2. This CDR3 comprises 17 residues. Trimming cost V 3 bases and J 6 bases; bases outside gene matches: 12. Germline V CDR1 and CDR2: SGDLS, YYNGEE.

This clonotype came up once. The rearrangement joins TRBV6-1 to TRBJ2-5; D is unclear. CDR3 length: 13 amino acids. V shed 8 bases and J shed 5 bases, with 15 bases lying between them. Germline V gene lookup returns CDR1 MNHNS and CDR2 SASEGT. In nucleotides, the CDR3 is TGTGCCAGCGCTCGAATGAGCTGGGAGACCCAGTACTTC. Its translation is CASARMSWETQYF.

In its sample, this clonotype was seen many times. The V gene is TRBV20-1, the J gene TRBJ2-1, with 13 bases that match TRBD2. Germline assignment: CDR1 DFQATT and CDR2 SNEGSKA (reference sequence). V gave up 0 bases and J gave up 8 bases; unmatched junction bases: 4. The CDR3 consists of 15 residues. CDR3 in amino acids: CSARELAGGPDEQFF. CDR3 bases: TGCAGTGCTAGAGAACTAGCGGGGGGGCCGGATGAGCAGTTCTTC.

This chain links TRBV7-2 with TRBJ1-5, with 12 bases lining up with TRBD1. V lost 4 bases, J lost 1 base, and 5 bases stayed unmatched. CDR1 SGHTA and CDR2 FQGNSA come from the germline V gene. The CDR3 is made up of 17 amino acids. CDR3 region: CASSSGTGGYSNQPQHF. Written as DNA, the CDR3 is TGTGCCAGCAGCTCCGGGACAGGGGGCTACAGCAATCAGCCCCAGCATTTT.

This clonotype appeared many times. This CDR3 is CASSFRQSTDTQYF. CDR3 bases: TGTGCCAGCAGTTTTCGACAGAGCACAGATACGCAGTATTTT. The gene calls are TRBV12-3 or TRBV12-4 and TRBJ2-3, with D perhaps matching TRBD1 (5 bases). V dropped 3 bases and J dropped 0 bases, with 7 bases sitting between them. There are 14 residues in the CDR3.

This clonotype was observed a handful of times. The chain joins TRBV6-1 to TRBJ2-7; tentatively, D is TRBD2 (5 bases). Trimming left V 7 bases short and J 6 bases short, with 16 bases between. CDR1 and CDR2 (germline): MNHNS, SASEGT. This CDR3 is 13 amino acids long. Written as DNA, the CDR3 is TGTGCCAGCACCCTAACGATGGGGAGCGAGCAGTACTTC. This translates into CASTLTMGSEQYF.